This T cell receptor beta chain is drawn from a study of control samples from healthy donors and cancer patients. The data were produced by immunoSEQ multiplex PCR, yet TCRdb's version contains in-frame clones alone and is incomplete. The sample contains some 74,000 clones, around nine tenths of which appear only once. Germline V gene lookup returns CDR1 SGHDT and CDR2 YYEEEE. With 3 bases removed from V and 1 base from J, the gap between germline ends came to 14 bases. The CDR3 has 15 residues. The sequence came from a woman in her fifties or sixties in good health. This chain links TRBV5-6 with TRBJ2-7, with D tentatively TRBD2 (5 bases). Sequenced material: blood. The CDR3 here is CASSSPAVSSYEQYF. The DNA for the CDR3 is TGTGCCAGCAGCTCCCCAGCGGTATCGTCCTACGAGCAGTACTTC.